These 12 T cell receptor beta chains share one sample of origin, sequenced in a study of shared clonotypes between healthy human individuals. Measured with immunoSEQ multiplex PCR; TCRdb has only the in-frame clones, and not every one. In the table there are approximately 500,000 clones, almost 97% of which are singletons. The material sequenced was naive CD4+ T cells sorted from blood. Subset in this sample: CD45RA+ positively selected. These receptors were taken from a woman younger than 45 in good health.

The chain combines TRBV7-9 with TRBJ2-1; TRBD2 matches 11 bases. The length of the CDR3 is 16 residues. V trimming: 5 bases; J trimming: 10 bases; junction bases outside the gene matches: 13. CDR1 is SEHNR and CDR2 is FQNEAQ in the germline V gene (reference sequence). CDR3: CASSRSPSGRFTEQFF. The CDR3, as DNA: TGTGCCAGCAGCCGTTCGCCTAGCGGGAGGTTCACCGAGCAGTTCTTC. Full variable domain (outside the CDR3, taken from reference TRBV7-9 and TRBJ2-1): DTGVSQNPRHKITKRGQNVTFRCDPISEHNRLYWYRQTLGQGPEFLTYFQNEAQLEKSRLLSDRFSAERPKGSFSTLEIQRTEQGDSAMYLCASSRSPSGRFTEQFFGPGTRLTVL.

This clone was seen once. The gene calls are TRBV27 and TRBJ1-2; TRBD1 matches at 7 bases. The CDR3 spans 14 residues. The ends lost 6 bases at V and 6 bases at J; junction bases unmatched: 10. CDR1 is MNHEY and CDR2 is SMNVEV in the germline V gene (reference sequence). The DNA of the CDR3 is TGTGCCAGCAGGACCGGGACAGACCGGCATGGCTACACCTTC. Its protein product is CASRTGTDRHGYTF.

V gene TRBV14 combines with J gene TRBJ2-1; 9 positions agree with TRBD1. CDR1 and CDR2 from the germline V gene are SGHDN and FVKESK. The V segment lost 4 bases and the J segment 8 bases; nucleotides outside the gene matches: 3. The CDR3 sequence is 13 residues long. In DNA, the CDR3 is TGTGCCAGCAGCCCGTGGACAGGGGATGAGCAGTTCTTC. This translates into CASSPWTGDEQFF.

The chain has TRBV9 and TRBJ2-1; 8 nucleotides agree with TRBD2. CDR3 size: 14 residues. After removal of 0 bases from V and 9 bases from J, the junction contained 5 bases not matched to a gene. Germline V gene lookup returns CDR1 SGDLS and CDR2 YYNGEE. The CDR3 protein is CASSVGTSGSEQFF. The CDR3 DNA reads as TGTGCCAGCAGCGTAGGAACCAGCGGGAGTGAGCAGTTCTTC.

This chain uses TRBV4-1 with TRBJ2-6; TRBD2 agrees at 7 bases. CDR3 length: 17 residues. V dropped 2 bases and J dropped 0; count of bases not matched to a gene: 4. Germline values: CDR1 MGHRA, CDR2 YSYEKL. CDR3 region: CASSQSGGGSGANVLTF. CDR3 DNA sequence: TGCGCCAGCAGCCAATCTGGGGGGGGCTCTGGGGCCAACGTCCTGACTTTC.

This clone has more than one count but fewer than ten. This sequence joins TRBV7-9 and TRBJ1-2, with D unresolved. The CDR3 extends over 13 amino acids. Trimming cost V 4 bases and J 8 bases, with 14 bases left between them. Germline CDR1 reads SEHNR; CDR2 reads FQNEAQ (reference sequence). CDR3 DNA: TGTGCCAGCAGCTCAAACACGGTGACCGGCTACACCTTC. Protein: CASSSNTVTGYTF.

This chain connects TRBV6-6 to TRBJ1-1; D uncertain. Germline V gives CDR1 MNHNY, CDR2 SVGAGI (reference sequence). This CDR3 spans 13 amino acids. Trimming took off 5 bases at V and 1 base at J, with 8 bases between the two ends. The CDR3 DNA sequence: TGTGCCAGCAGTATGATCCCGAACACTGAAGCTTTCTTT. The encoded protein is CASSMIPNTEAFF.

This sequence joins TRBV4-1 and TRBJ2-5; 11 nucleotides align to TRBD2. Trimming removed 4 bases from V and 4 bases from J; junction bases left unmatched: 11. Germline V lookup: CDR1 MGHRA, CDR2 YSYEKL. The CDR3 length is 17 residues. CDR3 protein: CASSRLSGTSGLETQYF. The DNA of the CDR3 is TGCGCCAGCAGCCGATTATCCGGGACTAGCGGATTAGAGACCCAGTACTTC.

The chain couples TRBV7-9 to TRBJ2-3, with 7 bases lining up with TRBD2. The V and J ends lost 4 bases and 4 bases, in that order; junction bases with no gene match: 5. This CDR3 has 14 residues. Per germline, CDR1 SEHNR and CDR2 FQNEAQ (reference sequence). CDR3 protein: CASSWEGSPDTQYF. Written as DNA, the CDR3 is TGTGCCAGCAGCTGGGAGGGCAGCCCAGATACGCAGTATTTT.

The chain couples TRBV9 to TRBJ2-5; the match to TRBD2 covers 11 bases. V lost 0 bases and J lost 5; bases outside the gene matches: 3. Per germline, CDR1 SGDLS and CDR2 YYNGEE. The CDR3 consists of 15 residues. CDR3 coding DNA: TGTGCCAGCAGCGTAGATAGCGGGAGGGGGGAGACCCAGTACTTC. Translation: CASSVDSGRGETQYF.

The genes are TRBV29-1 and TRBJ2-7; maybe TRBD1 (6 bases). CDR3 length: 14 amino acids. Looked up from germline, CDR1 is SQVTM and CDR2 is ANQGSEA. The germline V and J ends were trimmed by 6 bases and 7 bases, with 22 bases remaining between them. CDR3 sequence (DNA): TGCAGCGTATGCAGGGACACTAACTACGTTGAGCAGTACTTC. Residues: CSVCRDTNYVEQYF.

CDR3 amino acids: CASSEAGRASETQYF. The CDR3 DNA sequence: TGTGCCAGCAGTGAAGCCGGCAGGGCATCGGAGACCCAGTACTTC. The chain has TRBV2 and TRBJ2-5; D is possibly TRBD1 (5 bases). Germline loops: CDR1 SNHLY, CDR2 FYNNEI. This CDR3 comprises 15 residues. V shed 0 bases and J shed 5 bases, with 13 bases lying between them. The full variable domain, its missing parts supplied by reference TRBV2 and TRBJ2-5, is EPEVTQTPSHQVTQMGQEVILRCVPISNHLYFYWYRQILGQKVEFLVSFYNNEISEKSEIFDDQFSVERPDGSNFTLKIRSTKLEDSAMYFCASSEAGRASETQYFGPGTRLLVL.